A single count supports the clone carrying this T cell receptor beta chain. The data were taken from a study of blood T cell repertoires in COVID-19. Only in-frame clones appear in the TCRdb table, and some are missing; sequencing was by immunoSEQ multiplex PCR. Here the sample spans roughly 98,000 clones, 81% being singletons. V was clipped by 7 bases and J by 1 base, with 11 bases between them. Germline V gene sequence: CDR1 SGHRS, CDR2 YFSETQ. The CDR3 has 13 residues. V is TRBV5-1 and J is TRBJ2-5; tentatively, D is TRBD2 (5 bases). Sequences were obtained from peripheral blood. The TCR comes from a human donor in a cohort sampled during active COVID-19. The CDR3 reads CASAERPQETQYF. In DNA form, the CDR3 reads TGCGCCAGCGCCGAGCGGCCCCAAGAGACCCAGTACTTC. The whole variable domain, filled in from reference TRBV5-1 and TRBJ2-5, reads KAGVTQTPRYLIKTRGQQVTLSCSPISGHRSVSWYQQTPGQGLQFLFEYFSETQRNKGNFPGRFSGRQFSNSRSEMNVSTLELGDSALYLCASAERPQETQYFGPGTRLLVL.